These 14 T cell receptor beta chains share one sample of origin, sequenced in a study of T cells in Graves' hyperthyroidism and ophthalmopathy. What was amplified from RNA transcripts were TCR beta CDR3 regions. TCR CDR3 regions were first amplified by RT-PCR with HTBI primers. From the multiplex PCR reads, TCRdb called clonotypes with MiXCR, one entry per CDR3 protein. Among around 690,000 distinct CDR3 sequences listed, around 21% were seen once. Source material: blood. Receptor source: a man aged 25 to 40 with Graves' ophthalmopathy.

This clonotype showed up many times. J is TRBJ2-7 and V is TRBV18; TRBD2 matches at 14 bases. From germline, CDR1 is KGHSH and CDR2 LQKENI. The CDR3 sequence is 15 residues long. Trimming at V came to 3 bases and at J to 6 bases, leaving 4 bases not matched to a gene. The DNA for the CDR3 is TGTGCCAGCTCACCCGGACTAGCGGGAGGAGGCGAGCAGTACTTC. Its protein is CASSPGLAGGGEQYF.

The chain links TRBV7-9 to TRBJ2-2; no reliable D call. Germline CDR1 SEHNR, CDR2 FQNEAQ (reference sequence). The V and J ends lost 1 base and 4 bases respectively, with 13 bases between them. CDR3 size: 16 residues. The CDR3 is CASSLDFQILTGELFF. CDR3 in DNA: TGTGCCAGCAGCTTAGATTTCCAGATACTCACCGGGGAGCTGTTTTTT.

This clonotype was counted only a few times. The V gene is TRBV10-3, the J gene TRBJ2-7, with 11 bases matching TRBD2. V was clipped by 11 bases and J by 5 bases; unmatched bases: 8. CDR3 length: 13 residues. Germline assignment: CDR1 ENHRY and CDR2 SYGVKD. CDR3 amino acids: CAATSGSSDEQYF. CDR3 DNA sequence: TGTGCCGCCACTAGCGGGAGTTCCGACGAGCAGTACTTC.

A word on this clonotype: A much larger clone lies a single base off, so this may be a read error. The chain links TRBV20-1 to TRBJ2-7; TRBD1 matches 10 bases. V lost 6 bases, J lost 5 bases, and 13 bases stayed unmatched. This CDR3 is built from 15 residues. The germline V gene has CDR1 DFQATT and CDR2 SNEGSKA (reference sequence). CDR3 DNA sequence: TGCAGTGCCCAGCCCCCGGGACAGGGGCTCGACGAGCAGTACTTC. Protein: CSAQPPGQGLDEQYF.

The CDR3 region is CSVLAGAQETQYF. The CDR3 DNA follows: TGCAGTGTTTTAGCGGGAGCCCAAGAGACCCAGTACTTC. The chain joins TRBV20-1 to TRBJ2-5; TRBD2 matches at 9 bases. V was clipped by 7 bases and J by 1 base; unmatched bases: 4. The germline gives CDR1 DFQATT, CDR2 SNEGSKA (reference sequence). This CDR3 is 13 amino acids long.

V is TRBV12-3 or TRBV12-4 and J is TRBJ2-1, with 12 nucleotides matching TRBD2. There are 17 residues in the CDR3. Unmatched junction bases numbered 10, after V lost 6 bases and J lost 4 bases. CDR3 loop: CASRTGGGTSGYNEQFF. DNA for the CDR3: TGTGCCAGCAGAACAGGGGGGGGGACTAGCGGGTACAATGAGCAGTTCTTC.

This chain uses TRBV9 with TRBJ2-7, with D tentatively TRBD1 (6 bases). Germline V gives CDR1 SGDLS, CDR2 YYNGEE. Trimming pared 4 bases from V and 7 bases from J, leaving 18 bases between. The CDR3 has 14 residues. In nucleotides, the CDR3 is TGTGCCAGCAGCTCCCGGGACACGATGGGAGAGCAGTACTTC. Translating gives CASSSRDTMGEQYF.

This sequence joins TRBV28 and TRBJ1-4, with TRBD1 as a possible D gene (6 bases). CDR1 MDHEN and CDR2 SYDVKM come from the germline V gene. V was cut by 4 bases and J by 4 bases, with 10 bases left in between. The CDR3 sequence is 14 residues long. The CDR3 is CASSSGVGNEKLFF. DNA of the CDR3: TGTGCCAGCAGTTCAGGGGTGGGTAATGAAAAACTGTTTTTT.

A few counts support this clonotype. The chain joins TRBV5-1 to TRBJ2-1; 12 bases map to TRBD1. V lost 4 bases and J lost 8; bases outside the gene matches: 4. The CDR3 runs to 14 residues. Germline values: CDR1 SGHRS, CDR2 YFSETQ. CDR3: CASSAGTGGDEQFF. CDR3 DNA sequence: TGCGCCAGCAGCGCCGGGACAGGGGGCGATGAGCAGTTCTTC. The full variable domain, rest sourced from reference TRBV5-1 and TRBJ2-1, is KAGVTQTPRYLIKTRGQQVTLSCSPISGHRSVSWYQQTPGQGLQFLFEYFSETQRNKGNFPGRFSGRQFSNSRSEMNVSTLELGDSALYLCASSAGTGGDEQFFGPGTRLTVL.

The chain is built from TRBV7-2 and TRBJ1-5, with a weak D call TRBD1 (6 bases). Per germline, CDR1 SGHTA and CDR2 FQGNSA. V was trimmed by 5 bases and J by 6 bases, leaving 20 bases between them. The CDR3 consists of 16 residues. The CDR3 here is CASSPESTQGSQPQHF. The CDR3, as DNA: TGTGCCAGCAGCCCCGAGTCCACACAGGGATCTCAGCCCCAGCATTTT.

This clonotype has ten or more counts. CDR3 in amino acids: CASSLDYQETQYF. Written as DNA, the CDR3 is TGTGCCAGCAGCCTTGACTACCAAGAGACCCAGTACTTC. The chain employs TRBV7-3 and TRBJ2-5; D gene uncertain. The CDR3 totals 13 residues. The ends were cut back, 5 bases at V and 0 bases at J, with 7 bases in the middle. Germline assignment: CDR1 SGHTA and CDR2 FQGTGA. Variable domain in full (rest from reference TRBV7-3 and TRBJ2-5): GAGVSQTPSNKVTEKGKYVELRCDPISGHTALYWYRQSLGQGPEFLIYFQGTGAADDSGLPNDRFFAVRPEGSVSTLKIQRTERGDSAVYLCASSLDYQETQYFGPGTRLLVL.

V and J are TRBV7-9 and TRBJ2-7; 7 nucleotides align to TRBD1. The germline gives CDR1 SEHNR, CDR2 FQNEAQ (reference sequence). V shed 10 bases and J 6 bases; nucleotides not matched to a gene: 15. The CDR3 sequence is 14 residues long. CDR3 sequence reads: CATSRGRTFGEQYF. CDR3 nucleotide sequence: TGTGCCACCTCTAGGGGGCGAACGTTCGGCGAGCAGTACTTC.

The genes are TRBV4-3 and TRBJ1-1, with a possible D match to TRBD1 (6 bases). In germline, CDR1 is LGHNA, CDR2 YSLEER. V was trimmed by 3 bases and J by 1 base, leaving 12 bases between them. This CDR3 is built from 15 residues. This CDR3 reads CASSHLGQTNTEAFF. For the CDR3, the DNA is TGCGCCAGCAGCCACCTCGGACAGACGAACACTGAAGCTTTCTTT.

This clonotype was detected only a few times. The rearrangement links TRBV3-1 to TRBJ2-2, with 8 nucleotides matching TRBD2. The germline CDR1 and CDR2 sequences are LGHDT and YNNKEL (reference sequence). CDR3 length: 18 amino acids. Unmatched junction bases numbered 11, after V lost 0 bases and J lost 5 bases. CDR3 loop: CASSQDRIAGGRTGELFF. The CDR3 region has the DNA TGTGCCAGCAGCCAAGATCGAATTGCGGGAGGCCGGACCGGGGAGCTGTTTTTT.